These 17 T cell receptor beta chains share one sample of origin, sequenced in a study of T cell changes during pregnancy in multiple sclerosis (dated by TCRdb to about 2019). Libraries were constructed by the immunoSEQ multiplex PCR assay. The table comes from immuneACCESS by way of TCRdb, which keeps in-frame sequences with V and J called. Part of the clones is missing from these tables; in studies checked, under half for an unresolved V gene and the rest for unknown reasons. The sample has 55,000 to 70,000 clones on record, approximately 90% of them singletons. The top ten constitute around 2.1% of the sample. The input for sequencing was peripheral blood, taken in the first trimester of pregnancy. The receptors originated from a female donor in good health, enrolled as a control in a pregnancy study.

The chain is built from TRBV5-5 and TRBJ1-1; unclear D gene. From germline, CDR1 is SGHKS and CDR2 YYEKEE (reference sequence). The V gene lost 4 bases and the J gene lost 0 bases, with 10 bases spanning the gap. The CDR3 is 14 amino acids. The CDR3, as DNA: TGTGCCAGCAGCAGCGCGACTCTGAACACTGAAGCTTTCTTT. This gives the protein CASSSATLNTEAFF.

The CDR3: CASSQLIAVSSYNEQFF. CDR3 in DNA: TGTGCCAGCAGCCAACTCATAGCGGTAAGCTCCTACAATGAGCAGTTCTTC. This chain uses TRBV4-2 with TRBJ2-1, with D perhaps TRBD2 (6 bases). V shed 2 bases and J shed 0 bases, with 14 bases lying between them. From germline, CDR1 is LGHNA and CDR2 YNFKEQ. The CDR3 covers 17 residues.

The genes are TRBV2 and TRBJ1-2, with TRBD1 matching 8 bases. This CDR3 spans 13 amino acids. Germline V gene sequence: CDR1 SNHLY, CDR2 FYNNEI. V was clipped by 6 bases and J by 5 bases; unmatched bases: 5. CDR3 sequence (DNA): TGTGCCAGCAGCCCGGGACAGGAATATGGCTACACCTTC. It codes for CASSPGQEYGYTF. Drawing the rest from reference TRBV2 and TRBJ1-2, the complete variable domain is EPEVTQTPSHQVTQMGQEVILRCVPISNHLYFYWYRQILGQKVEFLVSFYNNEISEKSEIFDDQFSVERPDGSNFTLKIRSTKLEDSAMYFCASSPGQEYGYTFGSGTRLTVV.

The rearrangement uses TRBV5-1 and TRBJ1-4; D unclear. Trimming stripped 4 bases from V and 8 bases from J, with 9 bases between. Germline V gene lookup returns CDR1 SGHRS and CDR2 YFSETQ. CDR3 length: 12 amino acids. CDR3 sequence: CASSPPSEKLFF. CDR3 nucleotides: TGCGCCAGCAGCCCTCCCTCCGAAAAACTGTTTTTT.

The CDR3 DNA sequence: TGTGCCAGCTCACCACAACCGAGCGGGAGGGCCGGAGAGACCCAGTACTTC. Protein sequence: CASSPQPSGRAGETQYF. This sequence joins TRBV18 and TRBJ2-5; 10 nucleotides match TRBD2. Germline assignment: CDR1 KGHSH and CDR2 LQKENI. The J segment lost 4 bases and the V segment lost 1 base, leaving 9 bases of the junction unmatched. The CDR3 totals 17 residues.

V usage is TRBV23-1 and J usage is TRBJ1-1; D is perhaps TRBD1 (6 bases). TRBV23-1 is an ORF, and what it does is uncertain. The V gene lost 0 bases and the J gene lost 6 bases, with 20 bases spanning the gap. The CDR3 contains 17 residues. CDR3 amino acids: CASSQSVGDTFGAEAFF. The CDR3 region has the DNA TGCGCCAGCAGTCAATCGGTAGGGGACACCTTTGGCGCTGAAGCTTTCTTT.

This chain links TRBV7-2 with TRBJ2-7; 9 bases agree with TRBD2. Looked up from germline, CDR1 is SGHTA and CDR2 is FQGNSA. The CDR3 loop spans 14 amino acids. Trimming took 1 base from V and 3 from J; bases not matched to a gene: 1. The CDR3 DNA reads as TGTGCCAGCAGCTTAGGACTAGCGGTCTACGAGCAGTACTTC. Amino acids: CASSLGLAVYEQYF.

This sequence joins TRBV5-1 and TRBJ1-1, with unresolved D. In germline, CDR1 is SGHRS, CDR2 YFSETQ. The CDR3 sequence is 16 residues long. The V gene lost 2 bases and the J gene lost 2 bases, with 16 bases spanning the gap. The CDR3 region has the DNA TGCGCCAGCAGCTTTTCCGTTCGGGGAGCTAACACTGAAGCTTTCTTT. Protein: CASSFSVRGANTEAFF.

The chain couples TRBV7-9 to TRBJ2-5; perhaps TRBD1 as D (5 bases). The germline V gene encodes CDR1 SEHNR and CDR2 FQNEAQ (reference sequence). The CDR3 loop spans 12 amino acids. V lost 6 bases and J 3 bases, leaving 8 bases between the germline ends. The CDR3: CASRQGKETQYF. The CDR3, as DNA: TGTGCCAGCAGGCAGGGTAAAGAGACCCAGTACTTC.

This chain links TRBV2 with TRBJ1-1; unclear D gene. The CDR3 is 13 amino acids. Germline V gene sequence: CDR1 SNHLY, CDR2 FYNNEI. With 3 bases removed from V and 1 base from J, the gap between germline ends came to 6 bases. CDR3 residues: CASSEYGNTEAFF. DNA for the CDR3: TGTGCCAGCAGTGAGTACGGGAACACTGAAGCTTTCTTT.

The chain employs TRBV6-5 and TRBJ2-3; 9 bases align to TRBD2. CDR3 size: 14 residues. V was clipped by 2 bases and J by 6 bases; unmatched bases: 3. Germline loops: CDR1 MNHEY, CDR2 SVGAGI. The CDR3 is CASSYGAGGDTQYF. CDR3 nucleotide sequence: TGTGCCAGCAGTTACGGCGCGGGAGGGGATACGCAGTATTTT.

The chain has TRBV11-3 and TRBJ2-7; 8 bases fit TRBD2. The V and J ends lost 4 bases and 2 bases, in that order; junction bases with no gene match: 1. CDR3 length: 13 amino acids. Germline V gene sequence: CDR1 SGHNT, CDR2 YENEEA. This chain's CDR3 is CASSWGLAYEQYF. CDR3 nucleotides: TGTGCCAGCAGCTGGGGACTAGCCTACGAGCAGTACTTC.

The gene calls are TRBV25-1 and TRBJ1-2; D is undetermined. CDR1 is MGHDK and CDR2 is SYGVNS in the germline V gene. V gave up 3 bases and J gave up 5 bases, with 10 bases separating them. This CDR3 region has 13 residues. The CDR3 sequence: CASSDPQSYGYTF. CDR3 DNA: TGTGCCAGCAGTGATCCCCAGTCGTATGGCTACACCTTC.

The V call is TRBV6-1, the J call TRBJ2-7; 8 nucleotides align to TRBD2. CDR3 length: 14 residues. The V and J ends lost 3 bases and 4 bases, in that order; junction bases with no gene match: 5. Germline CDR1 reads MNHNS; CDR2 reads SASEGT. The CDR3 nucleotides read TGTGCCAGCAGTGAGCCGGGACTAGGTTACGAGCAGTACTTC. Translated, it gives CASSEPGLGYEQYF.

Concerning this clone: A junction end diverges from the germline sequence, so it may reflect a read error. The chain recombines TRBV7-9 with TRBJ2-1, with 10 nucleotides matching TRBD2. The germline V gene has CDR1 SEHNR and CDR2 FQNEAQ (reference sequence). The CDR3 has 14 amino acids. For the CDR3, the DNA is TGTGCCAGCAGCCTAGCGGGAGTTACGCATGAGCAGTTCTTC. Translated: CASSLAGVTHEQFF.

The chain uses TRBV10-3 and TRBJ1-1; TRBD1 agrees at 7 bases. Germline V gene data show CDR1 as ENHRY and CDR2 as SYGVKD. CDR3 length: 14 amino acids. With V trimmed by 5 bases and J by 8 bases, 11 bases remained unmatched. The DNA of the CDR3 is TGTGCCATCAGTTGGTCACCGGGACAGTTAGAAGCTTTCTTT. Protein product: CAISWSPGQLEAFF.

The V gene is TRBV10-3, the J gene TRBJ2-5, with TRBD2 identical over 15 bases. The junction had 7 bases not matched to a gene; V was cut back by 3 bases and J by 5 bases. There are 17 residues in the CDR3. Germline loops: CDR1 ENHRY, CDR2 SYGVKD. The CDR3 nucleotides are TGTGCCATCAGTGAATCCCTTGGACTAGCGGGAGGGGAGACCCAGTACTTC. Encoded protein: CAISESLGLAGGETQYF.